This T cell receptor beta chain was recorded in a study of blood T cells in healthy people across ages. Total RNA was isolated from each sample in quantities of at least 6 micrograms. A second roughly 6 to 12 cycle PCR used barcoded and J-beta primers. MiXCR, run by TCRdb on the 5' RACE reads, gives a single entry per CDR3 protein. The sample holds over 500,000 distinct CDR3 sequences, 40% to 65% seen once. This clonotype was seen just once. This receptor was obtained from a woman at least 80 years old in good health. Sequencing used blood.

The CDR3 DNA sequence: TGTGCCAGCAAGGACAGGGTTAGCTCCTACGAGCAGTACTTC. Protein sequence: CASKDRVSSYEQYF. The chain combines TRBV2 with TRBJ2-7; 8 positions agree with TRBD1. V trimming: 7 bases; J trimming: 0 bases; junction bases outside the gene matches: 5. The CDR3 runs 14 residues. Germline CDR1 SNHLY, CDR2 FYNNEI.